This is a list of T cell receptor beta chains from one sample in a study of spatial heterogeneity in lung cancer. A single record per CDR3 protein comes from TCRdb applying MiXCR to the 5' RACE reads. The table has approximately 94,000 distinct CDR3 sequences, about 4.6% seen once. Sample: lung tumor tissue, taken at surgery. These receptors were taken from a male donor with early-stage non-small cell lung cancer. CDR3s include the opening cysteine and the closing phenylalanine or tryptophan. Rows give clone size only sometimes, using once, few, many, or a class for an expanded clone.

>NA|TRBV7-9|TRBJ1-2
CASSPTGTGKFEGYTF
>many|TRBV5-1|TRBJ2-7
CASSLQGTYEQYF
>many|TRBV7-9|TRBJ2-1
CASSLREAYNEQFF
>few|TRBV11-2|TRBJ2-1
CASSSGPTYENEQFF
>many|TRBV7-2|TRBJ2-7
CASIAPYEQYF
>many|TRBV2|TRBJ1-4
CASSGRGQPNEKLFF
>many|TRBV15|TRBJ2-7
CATSRDRISGSYEQYF
>many|TRBV28|TRBJ1-1
CASTSGENTEAFF
>many|TRBV6-5|TRBJ2-7
CASSSRTSGSNYEQYF
>NA|TRBV9|TRBJ2-2
CASSVTASGRARTGELFF
>many|TRBV27|TRBJ2-3
CAINDRERDTQYF
>many|TRBV28|TRBJ2-7
CASSLPGDEQYF
>few|TRBV30|TRBJ1-5
CAWSAGEPNQPQHF
>many|TRBV12-3/TRBV12-4|TRBJ1-3
CASPLPGNGAGNTIYF
>few|TRBV29-1|TRBJ2-7
CSAEVAGAHSYEQYF
>many|TRBV6-6|TRBJ1-5
CASSYPDHQPQHF
>NA|TRBV13|TRBJ2-3
CASSWDRDYTDTQYF
>many|TRBV18|TRBJ1-2
CASSPRMQGAPNGYTF
>many|TRBV27|TRBJ1-5
CASSLSRNQPQHF
>many|TRBV15|TRBJ2-5
CATSERRAETQYF
>NA|TRBV23-1|TRBJ2-2
CASSQGGLGRTNTGELFF
>many|TRBV5-1|TRBJ2-3
CASGQARTSTDTQYF
>many|TRBV20-1|TRBJ2-7
CSAYSPISGSNYEQYF
>few|TRBV6-6|TRBJ2-3
CASSSSGSRTDTQYF
>many|TRBV7-9|TRBJ2-7
CASSIGYDTSYEQYF
>NA|TRBV20-1|TRBJ2-1
CSARLSSGDEQFF
>many|TRBV3-1|TRBJ2-5
CASSQQGEGETQYF